The subject of this entry is one TCR beta chain. The antigen remains undetermined. These data are taken from a study of PD-L1 blockade in urothelial cancer. Across the whole study: Previous chemotherapy exposure amounted to 0 to 3 regimens for patients. Specimens of blood held a median count of about 150,000 T cells. General observations from the study: Durable benefit accompanied greater 3-week expansion of tumor-associated blood clones.

The repertoire was sequenced with immunoSEQ multiplex PCR; TCRdb's copy has only in-frame clones and lacks some. The data show approximately 110,000 clones, less than 95% seen once. Time point specified: peripheral blood 6 weeks after treatment start. V shed 5 bases and J 2 bases; nucleotides not matched to a gene: 8. The CDR3 runs to 17 residues. The germline CDR1 and CDR2 sequences are MDHEN and SYDVKM. The V gene is TRBV28, the J gene TRBJ2-1; TRBD2 aligns across 11 bases. Specimen: PBMCs, collected around atezolizumab (anti-PD-L1) treatment. The TCR was taken from a man in his fifties or sixties with urothelial cancer. CDR3 DNA: TGTGCCAGCAGTAAGGGCGGGACTAGCGGCCCCTACAATGAGCAGTTCTTC. Its translation is CASSKGGTSGPYNEQFF.